The source of this T cell receptor beta chain is a study of cytomegalovirus exposure and HLA in healthy donors. Between the trimmed V and J ends, which lost 3 bases and 1 base, there was a span of 8 bases. The CDR3 is made up of 14 amino acids. Germline values: CDR1 SGHDT, CDR2 YYEEEE. Researchers ran the PCR with 60 Vbeta and 13 Jbeta primers. Here immunoSEQ multiplex PCR was the method, and the copy in TCRdb shows in-frame clones only, minus some. This sample yields around 76,000 clones, of which about 78% are seen a single time; around 8.9% belongs to the top ten. In its sample, this clone was seen a few times.

The clonotype comes from a woman aged 40 to 50 in good health and CMV-seropositive. Sequenced input: PBMCs. V and J are TRBV5-6 and TRBJ1-5; D is ambiguous. DNA for the CDR3: TGTGCCAGCAGCTCTCTCCGGAGCAATCAGCCCCAGCATTTT. It is translated as CASSSLRSNQPQHF.